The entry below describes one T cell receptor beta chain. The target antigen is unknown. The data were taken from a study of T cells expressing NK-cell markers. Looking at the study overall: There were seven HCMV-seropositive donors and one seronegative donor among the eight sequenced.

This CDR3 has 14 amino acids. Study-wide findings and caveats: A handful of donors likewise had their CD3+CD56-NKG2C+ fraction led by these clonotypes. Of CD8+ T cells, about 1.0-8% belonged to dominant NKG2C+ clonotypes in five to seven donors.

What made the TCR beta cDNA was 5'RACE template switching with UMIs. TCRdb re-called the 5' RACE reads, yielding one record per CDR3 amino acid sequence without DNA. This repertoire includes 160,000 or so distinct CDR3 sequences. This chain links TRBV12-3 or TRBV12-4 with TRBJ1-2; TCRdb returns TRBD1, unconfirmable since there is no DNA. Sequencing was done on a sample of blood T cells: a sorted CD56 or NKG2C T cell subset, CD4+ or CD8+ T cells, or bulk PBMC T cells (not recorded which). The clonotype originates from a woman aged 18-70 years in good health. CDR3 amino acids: CASSLTGGWYGYTF.